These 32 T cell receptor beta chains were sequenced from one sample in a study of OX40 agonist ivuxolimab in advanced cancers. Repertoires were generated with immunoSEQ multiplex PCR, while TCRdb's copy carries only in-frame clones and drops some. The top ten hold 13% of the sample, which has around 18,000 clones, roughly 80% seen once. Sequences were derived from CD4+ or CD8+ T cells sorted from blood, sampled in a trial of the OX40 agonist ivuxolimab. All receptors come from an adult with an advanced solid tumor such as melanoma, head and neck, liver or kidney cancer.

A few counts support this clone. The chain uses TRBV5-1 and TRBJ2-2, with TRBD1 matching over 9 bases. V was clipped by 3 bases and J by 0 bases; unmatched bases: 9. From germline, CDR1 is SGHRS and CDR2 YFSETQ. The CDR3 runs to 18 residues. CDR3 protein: CASSSRTGAVPNTGELFF. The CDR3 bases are TGCGCCAGCAGCTCGCGGACAGGGGCCGTACCGAACACCGGGGAGCTGTTTTTT.

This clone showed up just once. The CDR3, as DNA: TGTGCCAGCAAACCAGGGTCGTCGAACTATGGCTACACCTTC. Its protein product is CASKPGSSNYGYTF. This sequence joins TRBV7-2 and TRBJ1-2, with D possibly matching TRBD1 (5 bases). The CDR3 spans 14 residues. Germline V gives CDR1 SGHTA, CDR2 FQGNSA. V lost 7 bases to trimming and J lost 2 bases, with 14 bases between them.

The CDR3 DNA is TGTGCCAGCAGCTTGGTGGGCAATTCACCCCTCCACTTT. Protein product: CASSLVGNSPLHF. The chain joins TRBV5-4 to TRBJ1-6; D is uncertain. Germline loops: CDR1 SGHNT, CDR2 YYREEE (reference sequence). V lost 0 bases to trimming and J lost 7 bases, with 5 bases between them. This CDR3 is built from 13 residues. The full variable domain, with the rest looked up from reference TRBV5-4 and TRBJ1-6, is ETGVTQSPTHLIKTRGQQVTLRCSSQSGHNTVSWYQQALGQGPQFIFQYYREEENGRGNFPPRFSGLQFPNYSSELNVNALELDDSALYLCASSLVGNSPLHFGNGTRLTVT.

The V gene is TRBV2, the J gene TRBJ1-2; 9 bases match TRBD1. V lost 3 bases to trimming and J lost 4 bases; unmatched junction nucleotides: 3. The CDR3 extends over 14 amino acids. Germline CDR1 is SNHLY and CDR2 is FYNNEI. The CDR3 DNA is TGTGCCAGCAGTGAGGACAGGGGAAGCTATGGCTACACCTTC. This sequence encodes CASSEDRGSYGYTF. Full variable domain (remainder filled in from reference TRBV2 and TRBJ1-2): EPEVTQTPSHQVTQMGQEVILRCVPISNHLYFYWYRQILGQKVEFLVSFYNNEISEKSEIFDDQFSVERPDGSNFTLKIRSTKLEDSAMYFCASSEDRGSYGYTFGSGTRLTVV.

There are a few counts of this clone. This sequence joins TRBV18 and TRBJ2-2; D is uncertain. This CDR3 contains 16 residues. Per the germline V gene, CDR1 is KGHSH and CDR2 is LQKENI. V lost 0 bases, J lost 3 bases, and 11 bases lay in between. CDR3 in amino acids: CASSPPKGKYTGELFF. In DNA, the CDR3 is TGTGCCAGCTCACCACCTAAAGGAAAATACACCGGGGAGCTGTTTTTT.

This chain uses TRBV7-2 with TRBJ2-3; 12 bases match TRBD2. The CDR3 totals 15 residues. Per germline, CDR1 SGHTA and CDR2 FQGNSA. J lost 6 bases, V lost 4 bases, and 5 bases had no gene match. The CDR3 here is CASSSTSGRPDTQYF. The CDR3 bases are TGTGCCAGCAGCTCCACTAGCGGGAGGCCCGATACGCAGTATTTT.

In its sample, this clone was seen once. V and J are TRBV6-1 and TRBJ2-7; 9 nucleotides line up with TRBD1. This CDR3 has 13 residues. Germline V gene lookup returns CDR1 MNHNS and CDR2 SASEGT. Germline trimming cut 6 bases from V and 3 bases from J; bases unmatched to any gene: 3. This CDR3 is CASRGTGIYEQYF. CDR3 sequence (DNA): TGTGCCAGCAGGGGGACAGGGATCTACGAGCAGTACTTC.

CDR3: CSARTGTPYEQYF. As DNA, the CDR3 is TGCAGCGCCCGGACAGGTACTCCCTACGAGCAGTACTTC. The rearrangement uses TRBV29-1 and TRBJ2-7, with 7 nucleotides matching TRBD1. This CDR3 is built from 13 residues. After removal of 7 bases from V and 2 bases from J, the junction contained 8 bases not matched to a gene. Germline CDR1 and CDR2: SQVTM and ANQGSEA.

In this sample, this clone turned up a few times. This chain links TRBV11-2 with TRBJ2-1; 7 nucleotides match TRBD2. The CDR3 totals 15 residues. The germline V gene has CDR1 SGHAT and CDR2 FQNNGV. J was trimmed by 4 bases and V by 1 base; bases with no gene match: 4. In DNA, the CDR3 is TGTGCCAGCAGCTTAGGGGCGGGAGTTTACAATGAGCAGTTCTTC. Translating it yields CASSLGAGVYNEQFF.

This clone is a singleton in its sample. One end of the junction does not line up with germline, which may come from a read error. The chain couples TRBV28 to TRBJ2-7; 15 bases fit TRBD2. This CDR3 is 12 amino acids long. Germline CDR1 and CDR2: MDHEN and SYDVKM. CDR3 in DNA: TGTGCCGCAGGACTAGCGGGGGGGTCAGTAGACTTC. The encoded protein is CAAGLAGGSVDF.

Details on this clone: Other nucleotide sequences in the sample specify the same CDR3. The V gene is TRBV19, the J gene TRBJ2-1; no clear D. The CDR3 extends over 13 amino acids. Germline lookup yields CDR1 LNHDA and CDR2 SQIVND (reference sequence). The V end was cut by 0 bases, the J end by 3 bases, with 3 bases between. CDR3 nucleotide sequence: TGTGCCAGTAGTATAGAGGGCTACAATGAGCAGTTCTTC. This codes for CASSIEGYNEQFF.

The CDR3 bases are TGTGCCAGCAGTGAAATCGGACTAGTGGGAGAGACCCAGTACTTC. This translates into CASSEIGLVGETQYF. The J gene is TRBJ2-5, the V gene TRBV2; 7 positions agree with TRBD2. The length of the CDR3 is 15 residues. CDR1 SNHLY and CDR2 FYNNEI come from the germline V gene. J was trimmed by 4 bases and V by 2 bases; bases with no gene match: 7.

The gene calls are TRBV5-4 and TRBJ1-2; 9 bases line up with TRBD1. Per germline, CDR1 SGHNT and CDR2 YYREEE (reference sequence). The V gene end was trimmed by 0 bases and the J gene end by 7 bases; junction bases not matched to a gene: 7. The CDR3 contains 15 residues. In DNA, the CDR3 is TGTGCCAGCAGCTTGGCTGGGACAGGGCAAGGTGGCTACACCTTC. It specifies CASSLAGTGQGGYTF. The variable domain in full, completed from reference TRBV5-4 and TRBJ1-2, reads ETGVTQSPTHLIKTRGQQVTLRCSSQSGHNTVSWYQQALGQGPQFIFQYYREEENGRGNFPPRFSGLQFPNYSSELNVNALELDDSALYLCASSLAGTGQGGYTFGSGTRLTVV.

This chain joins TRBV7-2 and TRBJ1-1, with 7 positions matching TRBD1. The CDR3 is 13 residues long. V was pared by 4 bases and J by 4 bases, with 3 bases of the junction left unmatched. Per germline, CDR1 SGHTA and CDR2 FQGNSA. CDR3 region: CASSYRGGTEAFF. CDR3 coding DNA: TGTGCCAGCAGCTACAGGGGTGGCACTGAAGCTTTCTTT.

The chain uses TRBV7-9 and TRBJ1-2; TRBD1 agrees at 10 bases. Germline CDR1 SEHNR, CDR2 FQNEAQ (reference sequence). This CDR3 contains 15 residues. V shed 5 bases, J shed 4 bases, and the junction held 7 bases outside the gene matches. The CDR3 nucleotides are TGTGCCAGCAGCCCATGGACAGGGGGGAGCTATGGCTACACCTTC. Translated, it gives CASSPWTGGSYGYTF.

As DNA, the CDR3 is TGTGCCAGCAGCGTGGGTCCCGGGACAGGGACCGGGGAGCTGTTTTTT. Translating gives CASSVGPGTGTGELFF. The chain employs TRBV9 and TRBJ2-2, with TRBD1 matching over 9 bases. Losses at the gene ends were 2 bases for V and 5 bases for J; bases not matched to a gene: 7. This CDR3 contains 16 residues. Germline V CDR1 and CDR2: SGDLS, YYNGEE.

CDR3: CASSSIAGGPFGDTQYF. In DNA, the CDR3 is TGTGCCAGCAGCTCTATAGCGGGAGGGCCTTTTGGAGATACGCAGTATTTT. The chain is built from TRBV5-4 and TRBJ2-3, with 11 bases identical to TRBD2. V gave up 3 bases and J gave up 5 bases; unmatched junction bases: 11. Per germline, CDR1 SGHNT and CDR2 YYREEE (reference sequence). The CDR3 loop spans 17 amino acids.

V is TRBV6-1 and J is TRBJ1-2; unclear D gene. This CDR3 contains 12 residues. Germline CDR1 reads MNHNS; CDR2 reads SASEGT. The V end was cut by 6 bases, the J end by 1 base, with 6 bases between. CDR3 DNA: TGTGCCAGCAGGAAGTTTAACTATGGCTACACCTTC. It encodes CASRKFNYGYTF.

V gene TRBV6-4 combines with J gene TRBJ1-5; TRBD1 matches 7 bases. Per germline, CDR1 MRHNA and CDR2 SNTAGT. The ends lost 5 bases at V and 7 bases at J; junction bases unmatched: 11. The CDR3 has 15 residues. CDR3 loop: CASSPRYTGEQPQHF. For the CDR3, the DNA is TGTGCCAGCAGTCCCCGCTACACAGGGGAGCAGCCCCAGCATTTT.

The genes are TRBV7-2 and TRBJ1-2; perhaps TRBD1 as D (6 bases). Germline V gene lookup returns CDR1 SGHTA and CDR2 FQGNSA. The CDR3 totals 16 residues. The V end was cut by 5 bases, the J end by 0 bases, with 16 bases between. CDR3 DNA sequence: TGTGCCAGCAGCCCGGGAACAGGGCTAGCTAACTATGGCTACACCTTC. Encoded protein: CASSPGTGLANYGYTF.

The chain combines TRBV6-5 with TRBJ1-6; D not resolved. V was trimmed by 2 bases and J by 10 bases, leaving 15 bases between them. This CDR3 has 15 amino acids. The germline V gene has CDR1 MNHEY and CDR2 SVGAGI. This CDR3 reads CASSYRPAVNSPLHF. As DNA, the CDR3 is TGTGCCAGCAGTTACAGGCCGGCAGTTAACTCACCCCTCCACTTT.

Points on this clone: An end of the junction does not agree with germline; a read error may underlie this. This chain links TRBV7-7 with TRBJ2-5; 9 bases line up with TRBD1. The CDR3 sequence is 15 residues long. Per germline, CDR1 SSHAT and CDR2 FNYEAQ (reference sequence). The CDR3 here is CASSSTGGIGETQYF. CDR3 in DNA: TGTGCTAGCAGCTCGACAGGGGGTATAGGGGAGACCCAGTACTTC.

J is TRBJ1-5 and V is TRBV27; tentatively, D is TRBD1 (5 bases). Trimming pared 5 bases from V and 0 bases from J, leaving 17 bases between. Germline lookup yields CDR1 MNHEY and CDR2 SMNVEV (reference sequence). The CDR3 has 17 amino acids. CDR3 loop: CASSDTGRSYSNQPQHF. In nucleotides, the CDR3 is TGTGCCAGCAGTGATACAGGACGATCTTATAGCAATCAGCCCCAGCATTTT.

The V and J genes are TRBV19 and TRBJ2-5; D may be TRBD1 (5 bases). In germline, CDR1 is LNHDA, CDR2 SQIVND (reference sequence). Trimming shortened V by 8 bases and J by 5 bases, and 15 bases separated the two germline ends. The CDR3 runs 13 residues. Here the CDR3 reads CASQQVNRETQYF. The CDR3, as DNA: TGTGCCAGTCAGCAAGTCAACAGGGAGACCCAGTACTTC.

The CDR3 region is CASTKGGKETQYF. CDR3 DNA: TGTGCCAGCACCAAGGGGGGCAAGGAGACCCAGTACTTC. The chain links TRBV5-5 to TRBJ2-5, with D possibly called TRBD1 or TRBD2 (6 bases each). The CDR3 has 13 residues. Trimming took off 6 bases at V and 5 bases at J, with 14 bases between the two ends. Germline V gives CDR1 SGHKS, CDR2 YYEKEE (reference sequence).

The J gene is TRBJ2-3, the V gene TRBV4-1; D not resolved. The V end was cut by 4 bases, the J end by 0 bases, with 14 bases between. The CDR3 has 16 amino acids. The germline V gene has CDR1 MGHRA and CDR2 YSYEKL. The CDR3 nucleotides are TGCGCCAGCAGCCCCGCGGCTTCCCCTAGCACAGATACGCAGTATTTT. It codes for CASSPAASPSTDTQYF.

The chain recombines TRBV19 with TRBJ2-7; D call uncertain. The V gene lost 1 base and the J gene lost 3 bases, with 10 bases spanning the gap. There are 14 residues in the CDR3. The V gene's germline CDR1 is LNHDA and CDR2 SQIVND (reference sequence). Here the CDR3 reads CASSIAGFGYEQYF. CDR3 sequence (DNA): TGTGCCAGTAGTATAGCGGGTTTCGGCTACGAGCAGTACTTC.

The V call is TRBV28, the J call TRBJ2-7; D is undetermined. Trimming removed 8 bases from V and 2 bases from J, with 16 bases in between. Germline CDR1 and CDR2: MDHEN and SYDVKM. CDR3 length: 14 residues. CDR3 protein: CASRPMTFTYEQYF. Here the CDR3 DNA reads TGTGCCAGCCGACCGATGACTTTTACCTACGAGCAGTACTTC.

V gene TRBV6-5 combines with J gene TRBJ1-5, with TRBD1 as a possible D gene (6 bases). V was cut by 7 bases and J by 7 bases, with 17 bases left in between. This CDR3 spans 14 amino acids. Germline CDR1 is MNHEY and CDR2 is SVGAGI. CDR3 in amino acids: CASNERGGGQPQHF. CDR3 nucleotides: TGTGCCAGCAATGAAAGGGGGGGCGGGCAGCCCCAGCATTTT.

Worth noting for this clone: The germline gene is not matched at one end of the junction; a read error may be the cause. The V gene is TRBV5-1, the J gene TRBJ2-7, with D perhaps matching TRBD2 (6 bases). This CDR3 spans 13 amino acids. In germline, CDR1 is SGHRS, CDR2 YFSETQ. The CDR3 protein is CASSLAGDSTEHF. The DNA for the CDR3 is TGCGCCAGCAGCTTGGCCGGGGACTCTACTGAGCACTTC.

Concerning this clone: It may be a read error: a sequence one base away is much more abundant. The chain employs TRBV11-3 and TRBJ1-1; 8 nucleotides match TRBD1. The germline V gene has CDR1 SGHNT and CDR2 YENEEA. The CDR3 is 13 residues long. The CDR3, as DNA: TGTGTCAGCAGTCGGACAGGGCCCACTGAAGCTTTCTTT. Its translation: CVSSRTGPTEAFF.

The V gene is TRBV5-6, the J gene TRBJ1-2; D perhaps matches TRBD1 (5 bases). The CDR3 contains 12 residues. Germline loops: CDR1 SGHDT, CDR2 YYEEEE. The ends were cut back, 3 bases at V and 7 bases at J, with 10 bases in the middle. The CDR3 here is CASSSLGVGYTF. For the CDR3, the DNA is TGTGCCAGCAGCTCCCTGGGGGTTGGCTACACCTTC.